This T cell receptor (beta chain) originates from a study of blood T cell repertoires in COVID-19. On the study more broadly: The cDNA or gDNA used as material had been derived from T cells, B-cell-depleted T cells, or PBMCs.

Sequencing was performed with immunoSEQ multiplex PCR; in TCRdb, only in-frame clones are kept and a portion is missing. The sample lists about 280,000 clones, around 87% occurring once. V was pared by 4 bases and J by 8 bases, with 12 bases between. This CDR3 has 13 amino acids. Germline CDR1 reads SGHRS; CDR2 reads YFSETQ. Sequenced input: peripheral blood. The chain joins TRBV5-1 to TRBJ1-4; tentatively, D is TRBD1 (6 bases). The receptor was derived from a woman between 45 and 65 years old who had recovered from COVID-19. DNA for the CDR3: TGCGCCAGCAGCCGTACAGGGTTGGAAAAACTGTTTTTT. Translated: CASSRTGLEKLFF.